This TCR beta chain was recorded in a study of blood T cells in healthy people across ages. Study conclusions and caveats: Long-lived and aged donors differed, with more naive CD4+ cells and higher diversity in the long-lived. Estimates of total diversity, which came from one million sequenced T cells, were considered to be underestimates.

Next came a second PCR, run for about 6 to 12 cycles, which used a sample-barcoded 5' primer along with a J-beta primer mix. Via MiXCR, TCRdb re-called the 5' RACE reads, giving one row per CDR3 protein. Of roughly 800,000 distinct CDR3 sequences detected, less than 70% appear once; the ten largest clones hold around 40%. V dropped 0 bases and J dropped 3; count of bases not matched to a gene: 10. Germline CDR1 LGHDT, CDR2 YNNKEL (reference sequence). The CDR3 sequence is 20 residues long. The table lists this clonotype with a few counts. Antigen specificity is unknown. The chain couples TRBV3-1 to TRBJ2-1; the match to TRBD2 covers 14 bases. The source of this sequence is a man older than 75 in good health. The sequencing input was blood. CDR3 in amino acids: CASSQDMGLAGVGLYNEQFF. The CDR3 DNA reads TGTGCCAGCAGCCAAGATATGGGACTAGCGGGAGTAGGACTCTACAATGAGCAGTTCTTC.